The sample holds a few counts of the clone carrying this T cell receptor (beta chain). Its specificity is not known. Germline lookup yields CDR1 SGHRS and CDR2 YFSETQ. The CDR3 totals 14 residues. Trimming removed 4 bases at V and 7 bases at J, with 12 bases between. The data were obtained in a study of beta chain features in type 1 diabetes. Study overall: Healthy donors and patients had similar age, gender and cell yields. All samples combined gave under 110,000,000 sorted cells for examination.

Study-level results: Naive, central memory and Treg TCRB repertoires seemed to resemble each other more closely in patients than they did in healthy donors. In every one of the four CD4+ subsets, TCRB CDR3s were moderately but significantly shorter in Type 1 diabetes patients. Sequencing from cDNA could over-represent high-TCR-expressing cells.

Investigators reverse transcribed all isolated RNA, so they sequenced expressed TCRB transcripts. Sequenced by immunoSEQ multiplex PCR; TCRdb stores in-frame clones only, minus some. The sample lists a few hundred thousand clones, around an eighth occurring once. The clonotype was recovered from a man aged 25 to 40 with type 1 diabetes. This rearrangement joins TRBV5-1 to TRBJ2-6; D possibly corresponds to TRBD1 (5 bases). The sequenced material came from naive CD4+ T cells from blood. CDR3 nucleotides: TGCGCCAGCAGCGGTCGGCAGGGTGCCAACGTCCTGACTTTC. Protein product: CASSGRQGANVLTF.